The clone carrying this T cell receptor (beta chain) occurred many times. At the time of active disease, bone marrow was collected from every patient. This sample was taken from a study of read filtering for tumor transcriptome and immune sequencing. Germline V lookup: CDR1 WNHNN, CDR2 SYGVQD (reference sequence). The CDR3 is 14 residues long. V dropped 3 bases and J dropped 0 bases, with 7 bases sitting between them. This library used roughly 0.4 ug RNA and molecular barcoded adaptors spanning alpha/delta and beta/gamma chains. One entry per CDR3 protein, called by TCRdb with MiXCR from the reads. The data contain tens of thousands of distinct CDR3 sequences, about 12% of them seen just once; the ten biggest clones take up more than 14%.

The rearrangement links TRBV10-1 to TRBJ2-3; no firm D call. This TCR was recovered from a donor over 35 with multiple myeloma. Material: a population of CD138-negative cells sorted from bone marrow. The CDR3: CASSDGRSTDTQYF. The CDR3 DNA reads TGCGCCAGCAGTGATGGCAGAAGCACAGATACGCAGTATTTT.